In this sample, the clone carrying this TCR beta chain turned up once. V dropped 0 bases and J dropped 0 bases, with 7 bases sitting between them. Per germline, CDR1 SGHRS and CDR2 YFSETQ. The CDR3 has 14 amino acids. The table came from immunoSEQ multiplex PCR; TCRdb's copy has only in-frame clones and leaves some out. Of 210,000 or so clones detected, about 91% appear once; the ten largest clones hold less than 2%. The data originate from a study of control samples from healthy donors and cancer patients. The sequenced material came from blood. The J gene is TRBJ2-7, the V gene TRBV5-1; the D gene is possibly TRBD2 (5 bases). This sequence originates from a man aged 25-40 years in good health. This CDR3 reads CASSLGGASYEQYF. CDR3 sequence (DNA): TGCGCCAGCAGCTTGGGGGGAGCCTCCTACGAGCAGTACTTC.